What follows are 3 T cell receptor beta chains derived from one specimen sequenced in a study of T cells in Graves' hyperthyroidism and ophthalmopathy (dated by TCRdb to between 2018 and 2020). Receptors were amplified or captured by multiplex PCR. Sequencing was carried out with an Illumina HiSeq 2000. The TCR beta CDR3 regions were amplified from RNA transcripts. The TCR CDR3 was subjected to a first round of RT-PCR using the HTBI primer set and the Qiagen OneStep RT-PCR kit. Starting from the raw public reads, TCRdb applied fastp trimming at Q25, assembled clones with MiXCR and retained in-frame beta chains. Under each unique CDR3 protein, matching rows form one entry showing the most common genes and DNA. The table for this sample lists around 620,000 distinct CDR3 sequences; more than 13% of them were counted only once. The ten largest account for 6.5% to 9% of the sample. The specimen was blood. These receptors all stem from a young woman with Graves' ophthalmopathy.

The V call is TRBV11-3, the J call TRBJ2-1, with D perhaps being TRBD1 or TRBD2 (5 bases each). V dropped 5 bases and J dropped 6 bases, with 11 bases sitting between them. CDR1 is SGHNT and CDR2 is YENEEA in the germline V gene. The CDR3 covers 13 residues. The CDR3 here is CASSLGTANEQFF. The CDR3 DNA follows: TGTGCCAGCAGCCTCGGGACCGCCAATGAGCAGTTCTTC.

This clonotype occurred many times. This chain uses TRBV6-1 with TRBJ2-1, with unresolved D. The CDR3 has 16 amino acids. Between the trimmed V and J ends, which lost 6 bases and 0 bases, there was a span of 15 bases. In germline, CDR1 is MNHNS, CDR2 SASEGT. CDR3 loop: CASRKGSGSSYNEQFF. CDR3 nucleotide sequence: TGTGCCAGCAGGAAAGGATCCGGTAGCTCCTACAATGAGCAGTTCTTC.

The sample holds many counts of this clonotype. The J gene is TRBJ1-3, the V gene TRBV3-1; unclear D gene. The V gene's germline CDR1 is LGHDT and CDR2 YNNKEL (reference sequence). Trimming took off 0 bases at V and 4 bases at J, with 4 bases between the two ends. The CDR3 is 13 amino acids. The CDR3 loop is CASSQESGNTIYF. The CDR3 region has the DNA TGTGCCAGCAGCCAAGAGTCGGGAAACACCATATATTTT.